These T cell receptor beta chains were read from a single sample in a study of blood T cell repertoires in COVID-19. Generated by immunoSEQ multiplex PCR, the TCRdb table keeps only in-frame clones and is missing some. The sample shows 250,000 to 300,000 clones, 75% to 90% of them seen only once. The specimen sequenced was peripheral blood. Receptor source: a woman between 25 and 40 years old with active or convalescent COVID-19. The CDR3 runs from the conserved cysteine through the conserved F or W. Each record gives: V gene, D gene, clone size, J gene, CDR3 DNA, CDR3 protein. A D gene is named only where the DNA matches it firmly. Size is stated for part of the rows, as once, few or many counts, or as a class when the clone is expanded.

V: TRBV3-1/TRBV3-2
D: -
size: once
J: TRBJ1-3
DNA: TGTGCCAGCAGCCCATCAGATGGAAACACCATATATTTT
CDR3: CASSPSDGNTIYF

V: TRBV3-1/TRBV3-2
D: -
size: -
J: TRBJ1-6
DNA: TGTGCCAGCAGCCAGTCGGGAGGTTCACCCCTCCACTTT
CDR3: CASSQSGGSPLHF

V: TRBV28
D: -
size: -
J: TRBJ2-5
DNA: TGTGCCAGCAGTCGTACAGGGCCCGAGACCCAGTACTTC
CDR3: CASSRTGPETQYF

V: TRBV5-1
D: TRBD1
size: -
J: TRBJ2-5
DNA: TGCGCCAGCAGCGCCGGGACAGGGTCCCAAGAGACCCAGTACTTC
CDR3: CASSAGTGSQETQYF

V: TRBV27
D: -
size: -
J: TRBJ1-1
DNA: TGTGCCAGCAGTTTATTGAAGGGGATGAACACTGAAGCTTTCTTT
CDR3: CASSLLKGMNTEAFF

V: TRBV9
D: -
size: once
J: TRBJ1-5
DNA: TGTGCCAGCAGCAGGGAGGGGTCTCAGCCCCAGCATTTT
CDR3: CASSREGSQPQHF

V: TRBV6-5
D: TRBD1
size: -
J: TRBJ2-5
DNA: TGTGCCAGCAGGACAGGGGCGCAACAAGAGACCCAGTACTTC
CDR3: CASRTGAQQETQYF

V: TRBV7-6
D: -
size: -
J: TRBJ2-3
DNA: TGTGCCAGCAGCTTAGTCCCGAATGCGCCCGCAGATACGCAGTATTTT
CDR3: CASSLVPNAPADTQYF

V: TRBV28
D: TRBD2
size: -
J: TRBJ2-5
DNA: TGTGCCAGCCGGACTAGCGGGGACCAAGAGACCCAGTACTTC
CDR3: CASRTSGDQETQYF

V: TRBV11-2
D: TRBD1
size: -
J: TRBJ2-7
DNA: TGTGCCAGCACCTTGGACAGGGGCAAGGACGAGCAGTACTTC
CDR3: CASTLDRGKDEQYF

V: TRBV2
D: TRBD2
size: -
J: TRBJ2-7
DNA: TGTGCCAGCACCCTAGCGGGGTACGAGCAGTACTTC
CDR3: CASTLAGYEQYF

V: TRBV6-2/TRBV6-3
D: -
size: -
J: TRBJ2-2
DNA: TGTGCCAGCAGCCCCCGGGGCACCGGGGAGCTGTTTTTT
CDR3: CASSPRGTGELFF

V: TRBV3-1/TRBV3-2
D: -
size: once
J: TRBJ1-6
DNA: TGTGCCAGCAGCCAAGGTGGGGGGGCTGGTTCACCCCTCCACTTT
CDR3: CASSQGGGAGSPLHF

V: TRBV28
D: -
size: -
J: TRBJ1-6
DNA: TGTGCCAGCAGTTTATCCCAGAACTATAATTCACCCCTCCACTTT
CDR3: CASSLSQNYNSPLHF

V: TRBV7-9
D: -
size: -
J: TRBJ1-2
DNA: TGTGCCAGCAGCTTGGGGGCCCGCGGCTACACCTTC
CDR3: CASSLGARGYTF

V: TRBV27
D: -
size: -
J: TRBJ2-7
DNA: TGTGCCAGCAGTTTATCGACTACGGCGTCCTACGAGCAGTACTTC
CDR3: CASSLSTTASYEQYF

V: TRBV5-8
D: TRBD2
size: -
J: TRBJ2-3
DNA: TGTGCCAGCAGCTTTAGACTAGCCGCAGATACGCAGTATTTT
CDR3: CASSFRLAADTQYF

V: TRBV27
D: TRBD1
size: -
J: TRBJ1-6
DNA: TGTGCCAGCAGTTTATCGGCGGACAGGGGGTGGCCACCCCTCCACTTT
CDR3: CASSLSADRGWPPLHF

V: TRBV7-9
D: -
size: -
J: TRBJ2-7
DNA: TGTGCCAGCAGCTTTTTCCCGGACAGCTACGAGCAGTACTTC
CDR3: CASSFFPDSYEQYF

V: TRBV2
D: TRBD1
size: -
J: TRBJ2-7
DNA: TGTGCCAGCGACGAACAGGGGGCCCTCAAGTTGGAGTACTTC
CDR3: CASDEQGALKLEYF

V: TRBV7-2
D: -
size: -
J: TRBJ2-3
DNA: TGTGCCAGCAGCCCTGACAGTAGCACAGATACGCAGTATTTT
CDR3: CASSPDSSTDTQYF

V: TRBV7-2
D: -
size: few
J: TRBJ1-2
DNA: TGTGCCAGCAGCTTAGGTGGGCTTAACTATGGCTACACCTTC
CDR3: CASSLGGLNYGYTF

V: TRBV4-2
D: -
size: few
J: TRBJ1-3
DNA: TGTGCCAGCAGCCAAAGGGCTGGGACACCCTCTGGAAACACCATATATTTT
CDR3: CASSQRAGTPSGNTIYF

V: TRBV6-2/TRBV6-3
D: -
size: -
J: TRBJ1-2
DNA: TGTGCCAGCAGCGGAAACAGAGTCTATGGCTACACCTTC
CDR3: CASSGNRVYGYTF

V: TRBV19
D: TRBD1
size: -
J: TRBJ1-1
DNA: TGTGCCAGTAGCCCCAGTGAGGGGGCTTGGACCACTGAAGCTTTCTTT
CDR3: CASSPSEGAWTTEAFF

V: TRBV3-1/TRBV3-2
D: TRBD1
size: -
J: TRBJ2-2
DNA: TGTGCCAGCAGCCAAGGGACAGGGGTCACCGGGGAGCTGTTTTTT
CDR3: CASSQGTGVTGELFF

V: TRBV3-1/TRBV3-2
D: TRBD1
size: -
J: TRBJ2-4
DNA: TGTGCCAGCAGCCTTTTAGGACAGGGGAACATTCAGTACTTC
CDR3: CASSLLGQGNIQYF

V: TRBV20-1
D: -
size: -
J: TRBJ2-5
DNA: TGCAGTGCTAGTTCTACGGGGATCCAAGAGACCCAGTACTTC
CDR3: CSASSTGIQETQYF

V: TRBV6-5
D: -
size: -
J: TRBJ1-5
DNA: TGTGCCAGCATTCAGGGGCATAGCAATCAGCCCCAGCATTTT
CDR3: CASIQGHSNQPQHF

V: TRBV4-1
D: TRBD1
size: -
J: TRBJ1-5
DNA: TGCGCCAGCAGCCAAAAGACAGGGGTGAGCAATCAGCCCCAGCATTTT
CDR3: CASSQKTGVSNQPQHF

V: TRBV28
D: TRBD1
size: -
J: TRBJ1-1
DNA: TGTGCCAGCAGAAGGACAGGGGGAACTGAAGCTTTCTTT
CDR3: CASRRTGGTEAFF

V: TRBV29-1
D: -
size: -
J: TRBJ1-1
DNA: TGCAGCGTCCTGTCGAACACTGAAGCTTTCTTT
CDR3: CSVLSNTEAFF

V: TRBV2
D: -
size: -
J: TRBJ2-3
DNA: TGTGCCAGCAACGGGGGCACAGATACGCAGTATTTT
CDR3: CASNGGTDTQYF

V: TRBV7-9
D: TRBD1
size: -
J: TRBJ1-6
DNA: TGTGCCAGCAGCTCGACAGGGAATTCACCCCTCCACTTT
CDR3: CASSSTGNSPLHF

V: TRBV4-3
D: TRBD2
size: -
J: TRBJ2-7
DNA: TGCGCCAGCAGCCAGGCCGGGACTAGCGACTACGAGCAGTACTTC
CDR3: CASSQAGTSDYEQYF

V: TRBV4-3
D: TRBD1
size: -
J: TRBJ1-3
DNA: TGCGCCAGCAGCCAAGACAGGGGGGCCGGAAACACCATATATTTT
CDR3: CASSQDRGAGNTIYF

V: TRBV7-3
D: -
size: -
J: TRBJ1-2
DNA: TGTGCCAGCAGCCCAGGGCCAGGCCTCCGATCTAGCACCTTC
CDR3: CASSPGPGLRSSTF

V: TRBV25-1
D: -
size: -
J: TRBJ1-2
DNA: TGTGCCAGCAGACAGGGTGGGCGATCGATTCAGGGCTACACCTTC
CDR3: CASRQGGRSIQGYTF